This TCR beta chain was found in a study of OX40 agonist ivuxolimab in advanced cancers. Study findings and constraints: Among the lowest peripheral clonal expansion occurred in 0.1-3.0 mg/kg partial responders.

The repertoire was sequenced with immunoSEQ multiplex PCR; TCRdb's copy has only in-frame clones and lacks some. Of around 76,000 clones in the sample, 86% were seen once. This clone was found once. Antigen specificity is unknown. V gave up 7 bases and J gave up 6 bases; unmatched junction bases: 10. The CDR3 runs to 15 residues. CDR1 and CDR2 (germline): SEHNR, FQNEAQ (reference sequence). The receptor was derived from an adult with an advanced solid tumor such as melanoma, head and neck, liver or kidney cancer. V gene TRBV7-9 combines with J gene TRBJ1-4; 8 positions agree with TRBD1. The sample consisted of CD4+ or CD8+ T cells sorted from blood, taken in a trial of the OX40 agonist ivuxolimab. In DNA form, the CDR3 reads TGTGCCAGCACCTCTGTCAGGGGGCGTTATGAAAAACTGTTTTTT. Translated: CASTSVRGRYEKLFF. Combining the CDR3 with reference TRBV7-9 and TRBJ1-4 gives the whole variable domain DTGVSQNPRHKITKRGQNVTFRCDPISEHNRLYWYRQTLGQGPEFLTYFQNEAQLEKSRLLSDRFSAERPKGSFSTLEIQRTEQGDSAMYLCASTSVRGRYEKLFFGSGTQLSVL.